A selection of T cell receptor beta chains follows, all from one sample in a study of T-cell memory formation after mild COVID-19. From the 5' RACE reads, TCRdb called clonotypes with MiXCR, one entry per CDR3 protein. Altogether approximately 180,000 distinct CDR3 sequences are present, approximately 16% being singletons, with the ten largest covering about 1.9%. The specimen was PBMCs or a T cell subset sorted from them (not recorded which). These receptors were taken from an adult woman who had mild COVID-19 (a few samples of this study predate the infection). Cell type and time point are not known. Both conserved end residues are part of each CDR3. The order of the fields is clone size, V gene, J gene, D gene, CDR3 DNA, CDR3 protein. A D gene is named only where the DNA matches it firmly. Some rows have no size entry. The others give once, few or many, or a class for an expanded clone.

.	TRBV3-1	TRBJ1-5	.	TGTGCCAGCAGCGAAACCGGGAGGGGACGGTGGAATGGCAATCAGCCCCAGCATTTT	CASSETGRGRWNGNQPQHF
.	TRBV9	TRBJ2-5	TRBD2	TGTGCCAGCAGCGTAGGGCTAGCGGGAGGGGAACAAGAGACCCAGTACTTC	CASSVGLAGGEQETQYF
many	TRBV12-3/TRBV12-4	TRBJ2-7	.	TGTGCCAGCAGTTCACTAGGGTACGAGCAGTACTTC	CASSSLGYEQYF
.	TRBV5-5	TRBJ1-5	.	TGTGCCAGCAGCCCCCGGACAGCTTCAGGGGGCAATCAGCCCCAGCATTTT	CASSPRTASGGNQPQHF
.	TRBV7-6	TRBJ2-4	TRBD2	TGTGCCAGCGCTAGCGGGGGGGCCAAAAACATTCAGTACTTC	CASASGGAKNIQYF
.	TRBV7-2	TRBJ1-5	TRBD1	TGTGCCAGCAGCCGGGACAGAGGGTTGGGTCAGCCCCAGCATTTT	CASSRDRGLGQPQHF
few	TRBV20-1	TRBJ1-6	.	TGCAGTGCTAGGATACATGAGCCGTCACCCCTCCACTTT	CSARIHEPSPLHF
few	TRBV27	TRBJ1-1	.	TGTGCCAGCAGTCTGAGGGGGGGCACTGAAGCTTTCTTT	CASSLRGGTEAFF
.	TRBV29-1	TRBJ2-2	TRBD1	TGCAGCGTGAGGGGGACAGGGAACAACACCGGGGAGCTGTTTTTT	CSVRGTGNNTGELFF
.	TRBV3-1	TRBJ1-1	.	TGTGCCAGCAGCATGGGCGGGACACAGAACACTGAAGCTTTCTTT	CASSMGGTQNTEAFF
many	TRBV5-1	TRBJ1-1	.	TGCGCCAGCAGCACCCGCGGGACTGAAGCTTTCTTT	CASSTRGTEAFF
few	TRBV20-1	TRBJ2-2	.	TGCAGTGCTAGAGATACCCAGGGAAATAGTGCCGGGGAGCTGTTTTTT	CSARDTQGNSAGELFF
.	TRBV6-6	TRBJ1-1	.	TGTGCCAGCAGTTATTTGTCCCCGGGGCGGAACACTGAAGCTTTCTTT	CASSYLSPGRNTEAFF
.	TRBV7-2	TRBJ1-6	.	TGTGCCAGCAGCTTAGACAGGATAGTTTCACCCCTCCACTTT	CASSLDRIVSPLHF
.	TRBV5-5	TRBJ2-1	.	TGTGCCAGCAGCTCAAAAACAGGGAATTTTGACAATGAGCAGTTCTTC	CASSSKTGNFDNEQFF
once	TRBV7-3	TRBJ2-6	.	TGTGCCAGCAGCTTAGAGGGCGGGGCCGGGGCCAACGTCCTGACTTTC	CASSLEGGAGANVLTF
many	TRBV20-1	TRBJ2-1	TRBD2	TGCAGTGCTGTTAGCGGGGGGGCCGGCAATGAGCAGTTCTTC	CSAVSGGAGNEQFF
.	TRBV23-1	TRBJ2-7	.	TGCGCCAGCAGTCGCCCCGAGCAGTACTTC	CASSRPEQYF
few	TRBV20-1	TRBJ1-2	TRBD1	TGCAGTGCTGCCGGGACAGGGGAACGAGGCTACACCTTC	CSAAGTGERGYTF
.	TRBV2	TRBJ2-3	TRBD1	TGTGCCAGCAGTGGACGGCCGGGACAGGGGACAGATACGCAGTATTTT	CASSGRPGQGTDTQYF
.	TRBV20-1	TRBJ2-4	TRBD1	TGCAGTGCTAGAGAACGGGGTGACACAGGGGGCATTCAGTACTTC	CSARERGDTGGIQYF
.	TRBV10-2	TRBJ1-6	TRBD1	TGCGCCAGCAGGTGGGACAGCCGTAATTCACCCCTCCACTTT	CASRWDSRNSPLHF
few	TRBV2	TRBJ2-3	.	TGTGCCAGCAGTCTCAGAGACCGCACAGATACGCAGTATTTT	CASSLRDRTDTQYF
.	TRBV11-1	TRBJ2-6	TRBD2	TGTGCCAGCAGCCCGACTAGCGGGACTGGGGCCATCGTCCTGACTTTC	CASSPTSGTGAIVLTF
few	TRBV7-9	TRBJ2-1	TRBD2	TGTGCCAGCAGCCAAATAGCGGGTCCCTACAATGAGCAGTTCTTC	CASSQIAGPYNEQFF
.	TRBV24-1	TRBJ2-1	.	TGTGCCACCAGTGATTTTGGAAAGCAGTTCTTC	CATSDFGKQFF
.	TRBV5-4	TRBJ2-1	.	TGTGCCAGCAGCCGACCTGACAATGAGCAGTTCTTC	CASSRPDNEQFF
few	TRBV20-1	TRBJ1-3	.	TGCAGTGCTAGCGGGCAGTCGAGCTCTGGAAACACCATATATTTT	CSASGQSSSGNTIYF
.	TRBV9	TRBJ2-7	TRBD1	TGTGCCAGCAGCGCCGACAGGGGTAGCTCCTACGAGCAGTACTTC	CASSADRGSSYEQYF
.	TRBV9	TRBJ2-1	TRBD1	TGTGCCAGCAGCGAAGGACAGGGGGTGGGCTCCTACAATGAGCAGTTCTTC	CASSEGQGVGSYNEQFF
few	TRBV4-1	TRBJ1-5	.	TGCGCCAGCAGCCAAGATGGAACGCGGCAGGGCCTGGTGGGCAATCAGCCCCAGCATTTT	CASSQDGTRQGLVGNQPQHF
many	TRBV7-9	TRBJ2-1	TRBD2	TGTGCCAGCAGCTTAGCCGGGGTCCGGCGGGGGAGTCTCTTCAATGAGCAGTTCTTC	CASSLAGVRRGSLFNEQFF
few	TRBV11-1	TRBJ2-3	TRBD1	TGTGCCAGCAGCCACGACAGGGGACGCTCCACAGATACGCAGTATTTT	CASSHDRGRSTDTQYF
once	TRBV7-2	TRBJ2-7	TRBD2	TGTGCCAGCCAAGGGGCTAGCGGGAGGGCCTCGGAGCAGTACTTC	CASQGASGRASEQYF
.	TRBV25-1	TRBJ2-7	TRBD1	TGTGCCAGCAGAAGACAGGGGGGTAACTACGAGCAGTACTTC	CASRRQGGNYEQYF